One sample yielded the 30 T cell receptor beta chains listed below, sequenced in a study of T cell repertoires in cytomegalovirus infection (dated by TCRdb to the late 2010s). Instrument on record: Illumina HiSeq 1500. TCRdb reworked the public reads: Q25 trimming with fastp, MiXCR clone assembly, productive beta chains retained. Rows with one shared CDR3 protein collapse into an entry with the most common genes and DNA. Here the sample has approximately 190,000 distinct CDR3 sequences; roughly 30% occur a single time. Approximately 30% of the sample is taken by the ten largest. The sample taken for sequencing was PBMCs. The receptor source for this set is a human donor in good health (CMV status not recorded). Some clones in this sample may be carry-over from other donors' samples.

This clonotype was recorded many times. The chain joins TRBV12-5 to TRBJ1-1; 7 bases are shared with TRBD1. This CDR3 is built from 15 residues. V dropped 6 bases and J dropped 1; count of bases not matched to a gene: 8. CDR1 is LGHNT, CDR2 FRNRAP, per germline. CDR3 region: CASGDNRGRNTEAFF. CDR3 bases: TGTGCTAGTGGCGACAACAGGGGTAGGAACACTGAAGCTTTCTTT.

In nucleotides, the CDR3 is TGTGCCAGCAGTTACTCGATTGGGACAGTTTTCTCCTATAATTCACCCCTCCACTTT. It translates to CASSYSIGTVFSYNSPLHF. V is TRBV6-6 and J is TRBJ1-6; 7 bases line up with TRBD1. Germline loops: CDR1 MNHNY, CDR2 SVGAGI (reference sequence). J was trimmed by 0 bases and V by 0 bases; bases with no gene match: 8. The CDR3 runs 19 residues.

The chain joins TRBV5-1 to TRBJ1-1; D is undetermined. Trimming left V 4 bases short and J 0 bases short, with 10 bases between. Germline V CDR1 and CDR2: SGHRS, YFSETQ. The CDR3 is 14 residues long. This CDR3 reads CASSKNTVNTEAFF. CDR3 nucleotides: TGCGCCAGCAGCAAAAATACAGTGAACACTGAAGCTTTCTTT.

This clonotype was observed at least ten times. This chain links TRBV7-8 with TRBJ2-1; perhaps D is TRBD1 or TRBD2 (5 bases each). The CDR3 extends over 16 amino acids. From germline, CDR1 is SGHVS and CDR2 FQNEAQ. Deletions cut 2 bases from V and 10 bases from J, with 21 bases between. CDR3 sequence (DNA): TGTGCCAGCAGCTTAACTGGGGGTGGCTTTTCGGTCGAGCAGTTCTTC. Protein: CASSLTGGGFSVEQFF.

The table lists this clonotype with many counts. The chain couples TRBV7-8 to TRBJ1-6; the match to TRBD1 covers 9 bases. Germline-derived CDR1 and CDR2 are SGHVS and FQNEAQ. The CDR3 is 17 amino acids. Trimming took 4 bases from V and 7 from J; bases not matched to a gene: 11. Written as DNA, the CDR3 is TGTGCCAGCAGCTGGGACAGGGAAGTGCGGGGGAATTCACCCCTCCACTTT. This gives the protein CASSWDREVRGNSPLHF.

This chain connects TRBV7-2 to TRBJ1-3, with 7 bases aligning to TRBD1. The CDR3 loop spans 16 amino acids. V was clipped by 5 bases and J by 0 bases; unmatched bases: 7. The V gene's germline CDR1 is SGHTA and CDR2 FQGNSA. The CDR3 sequence: CASSPRQGLSGNTIYF. CDR3 DNA sequence: TGTGCCAGCAGCCCCCGACAGGGACTCTCTGGAAACACCATATATTTT. Full variable domain (remainder filled in from reference TRBV7-2 and TRBJ1-3): GAGVSQSPSNKVTEKGKDVELRCDPISGHTALYWYRQSLGQGLEFLIYFQGNSAPDKSGLPSDRFSAERTGGSVSTLTIQRTQQEDSAVYLCASSPRQGLSGNTIYFGEGSWLTVV.

The chain has TRBV5-5 and TRBJ1-2; D is uncertain. Germline lookup yields CDR1 SGHKS and CDR2 YYEKEE (reference sequence). Trimming shortened V by 0 bases and J by 4 bases, and 16 bases separated the two germline ends. The CDR3 extends over 16 amino acids. This CDR3 reads CASSLGAVVGSYGYTF. The CDR3 nucleotides are TGTGCCAGCAGCTTGGGGGCTGTAGTTGGCAGCTATGGCTACACCTTC.

The sample holds a few counts of this clonotype. V gene TRBV7-8 combines with J gene TRBJ2-1, with TRBD2 matching over 7 bases. The J segment lost 7 bases and the V segment lost 4 bases, leaving 13 bases of the junction unmatched. From germline, CDR1 is SGHVS and CDR2 FQNEAQ. The CDR3 has 16 amino acids. The CDR3 DNA follows: TGTGCCAGCAGCTCCCCCTCTGAGCTAGCGGCGAATGAGCAGTTCTTC. Its protein is CASSSPSELAANEQFF.

This clonotype was recorded a few times. This chain uses TRBV7-8 with TRBJ2-3, with D possibly matching TRBD2 (6 bases). The germline gives CDR1 SGHVS, CDR2 FQNEAQ. The CDR3 has 13 amino acids. V was trimmed by 5 bases and J by 5 bases, leaving 11 bases between them. CDR3 sequence: CASSPGVEDTQYF. Here the CDR3 DNA reads TGTGCCAGCAGCCCGGGGGTAGAAGATACGCAGTATTTT.

In its sample, this clonotype was seen a few times. V usage is TRBV24-1 and J usage is TRBJ1-2, with TRBD1 matching over 8 bases. The CDR3 consists of 17 residues. CDR1 and CDR2 from the germline V gene are KGHDR and SFDVKD. J gave up 0 bases and V 4 bases, and 9 bases lay outside the gene matches. The CDR3 loop reads CATSDYKRTGPNYGYTF. The CDR3 coding sequence is TGTGCCACCAGTGACTATAAGCGGACAGGGCCTAACTATGGCTACACCTTC.

This clonotype was counted only a few times. This chain connects TRBV11-2 to TRBJ2-3; 7 nucleotides align to TRBD2. Per the germline V gene, CDR1 is SGHAT and CDR2 is FQNNGV. The CDR3 runs to 13 residues. Unmatched junction bases numbered 0, after V lost 5 bases and J lost 1 base. Here the CDR3 DNA reads TGTGCCAGCAGCGCGGGGGGCACAGATACGCAGTATTTT. Protein sequence: CASSAGGTDTQYF.

The chain employs TRBV2 and TRBJ1-2; a weak D match, TRBD1 (6 bases). The CDR3 runs to 16 residues. Looked up from germline, CDR1 is SNHLY and CDR2 is FYNNEI. V gave up 9 bases and J gave up 3 bases, with 23 bases separating them. The CDR3 DNA reads TGTGCCAGTAAGCCAGGTGTCGGGGGCGCGGACTATGGCTACACCTTC. Protein product: CASKPGVGGADYGYTF.

The rearrangement uses TRBV12-3 or TRBV12-4 and TRBJ1-1; D unresolved. This CDR3 contains 16 residues. V was cut by 2 bases and J by 1 base, with 14 bases left in between. The CDR3 DNA follows: TGTGCCAGCAGTTTAAAGTTGATTTTCGAGAACACTGAAGCTTTCTTT. Protein: CASSLKLIFENTEAFF.

This clonotype has more than one count but fewer than ten. The chain employs TRBV11-3 and TRBJ1-1, with TRBD1 matching 7 bases. The junction had 2 bases not matched to a gene; V was cut back by 3 bases and J by 7 bases. This CDR3 is 12 amino acids long. CDR1 and CDR2 from the germline V gene are SGHNT and YENEEA. The CDR3 nucleotides read TGTGCCAGCAGCTTCCAGGGGGGTGAAGCTTTCTTT. It is translated as CASSFQGGEAFF.

This clonotype appeared many times. V gene TRBV7-2 combines with J gene TRBJ2-7, with 7 bases matching TRBD1. From germline, CDR1 is SGHTA and CDR2 FQGNSA. The junction had 1 base not matched to a gene; V was cut back by 7 bases and J by 1 base. The CDR3 has 12 amino acids. For the CDR3, the DNA is TGTGCCAGCATGGGACAGTCCTACGAGCAGTACTTC. It yields the protein CASMGQSYEQYF.

The gene calls are TRBV5-6 and TRBJ2-7, with D unresolved. Germline values: CDR1 SGHDT, CDR2 YYEEEE. The CDR3 runs 15 residues. Trimming cost V 2 bases and J 3 bases, with 15 bases left between them. The CDR3 region is CASSFRAAGYYEQYF. CDR3 DNA: TGTGCCAGCAGCTTCCGTGCGGCCGGATACTACGAGCAGTACTTC.

In this sample, this clonotype turned up a few times. The rearrangement uses TRBV6-6 and TRBJ1-4; 10 bases agree with TRBD1. Looked up from germline, CDR1 is MNHNY and CDR2 is SVGAGI (reference sequence). Trimming cost V 2 bases and J 8 bases; bases outside gene matches: 5. This CDR3 is 15 amino acids long. CDR3 sequence reads: CASSYPGQGREKLFF. The CDR3 DNA follows: TGTGCCAGCAGTTACCCGGGACAGGGGAGAGAAAAACTGTTTTTT.

The chain uses TRBV12-3 or TRBV12-4 and TRBJ2-7, with D possibly being TRBD1 (5 bases). V gave up 5 bases and J gave up 7 bases, with 15 bases separating them. CDR3 size: 13 residues. As DNA, the CDR3 is TGTGCCAGCAGTCTAGAGAGACAGAAAGAGCAGTACTTC. Protein product: CASSLERQKEQYF.

This clonotype is classed as medium-sized. This sequence joins TRBV7-9 and TRBJ2-1; 12 bases agree with TRBD1. Germline loops: CDR1 SEHNR, CDR2 FQNEAQ (reference sequence). Germline trimming cut 5 bases from V and 7 bases from J; bases unmatched to any gene: 6. This CDR3 comprises 15 residues. The CDR3 sequence: CASSRGDRGRNEQFF. Written as DNA, the CDR3 is TGTGCCAGCAGCCGTGGGGACAGGGGGCGTAATGAGCAGTTCTTC.

This clonotype occurred a few times. The rearrangement joins TRBV13 to TRBJ2-7, with a weak D call TRBD1 (5 bases). This CDR3 region has 16 residues. With 5 bases removed from V and 0 bases from J, the gap between germline ends came to 17 bases. Germline CDR1 and CDR2: PRHDT and FYEKMQ (reference sequence). The CDR3, as DNA: TGTGCCAGCAGCGACAGTCAGGGAACGGGCTCCTACGAGCAGTACTTC. Protein: CASSDSQGTGSYEQYF. The whole variable domain, remainder taken from reference TRBV13 and TRBJ2-7, is AAGVIQSPRHLIKEKRETATLKCYPIPRHDTVYWYQQGPGQDPQFLISFYEKMQSDKGSIPDRFSAQQFSDYHSELNMSSLELGDSALYFCASSDSQGTGSYEQYFGPGTRLTVT.

This rearrangement joins TRBV4-1 to TRBJ2-2; possibly TRBD1 for D (8 bases). This CDR3 has 16 residues. The V gene lost 1 base and the J gene lost 5 bases, with 14 bases spanning the gap. Germline V gene data show CDR1 as MGHRA and CDR2 as YSYEKL. The CDR3 sequence is CASSQGTGRGTGELFF. As DNA, the CDR3 is TGCGCCAGCAGCCAAGGGACAGGGAGGGGAACCGGGGAGCTGTTTTTT.

J is TRBJ1-2 and V is TRBV3-1; D uncertain. Trimming shortened V by 2 bases and J by 2 bases, and 0 bases separated the two germline ends. The CDR3 runs to 11 residues. CDR1 and CDR2 from the germline V gene are LGHDT and YNNKEL (reference sequence). The CDR3 sequence: CASSQNYGYTF. CDR3 nucleotides: TGTGCCAGCAGCCAAAACTATGGCTACACCTTC.

The chain employs TRBV12-3 or TRBV12-4 and TRBJ2-1; 9 nucleotides agree with TRBD1. After removal of 3 bases from V and 6 bases from J, the junction contained 9 bases not matched to a gene. This CDR3 comprises 16 residues. Here the CDR3 DNA reads TGTGCCAGCAGTTTTATAGGGACAGGGCGTGGCAATGAGCAGTTCTTC. It specifies CASSFIGTGRGNEQFF.

This chain uses TRBV6-5 with TRBJ1-2; 7 positions match TRBD1. The germline CDR1 and CDR2 sequences are MNHEY and SVGAGI. V trimming: 7 bases; J trimming: 4 bases; junction bases outside the gene matches: 9. The CDR3 runs to 14 residues. CDR3 region: CASKGAGALYGYTF. As DNA, the CDR3 is TGTGCCAGCAAGGGGGCAGGGGCACTCTATGGCTACACCTTC.

The chain uses TRBV19 and TRBJ1-5; D unclear. CDR3 length: 16 residues. Trimming cost V 3 bases and J 6 bases, with 18 bases left between them. CDR1 and CDR2 from the germline V gene are LNHDA and SQIVND (reference sequence). CDR3 sequence reads: CASSMDLGQVGQPQHF. In DNA form, the CDR3 reads TGTGCCAGTAGTATGGATTTAGGGCAGGTAGGTCAGCCCCAGCATTTT.

CDR3 nucleotide sequence: TGCGCCAGCAGTGAGACTAGCGGGGGCCTTGGGGAGACCCAGTACTTC. Translation: CASSETSGGLGETQYF. The rearrangement uses TRBV10-2 and TRBJ2-5; 11 nucleotides match TRBD2. With 2 bases clipped from V and 5 bases from J, the junction kept 7 bases outside the gene matches. Germline CDR1 reads WSHSY; CDR2 reads SAAADI. CDR3 size: 16 residues.

This clonotype was detected ten times or more. V gene TRBV4-2 combines with J gene TRBJ1-2, with D uncertain. V gave up 4 bases and J gave up 5 bases, with 11 bases separating them. This CDR3 region has 13 residues. CDR1 is LGHNA and CDR2 is YNFKEQ in the germline V gene. CDR3 residues: CASSLELDYGYTF. The DNA of the CDR3 is TGTGCCAGCAGCCTTGAATTGGATTATGGCTACACCTTC.

A single count supports this clonotype. This may come from a read error, since a much larger clone is one base off. This rearrangement joins TRBV7-6 to TRBJ2-5, with TRBD2 matching 7 bases. The germline gives CDR1 SGHVS, CDR2 FNYEAQ. This CDR3 comprises 16 residues. V trimming: 5 bases; J trimming: 0 bases; junction bases outside the gene matches: 9. The CDR3 loop is CASSHQGLSYQETQYF. The CDR3 DNA follows: TGTGCCAGCAGCCACCAGGGACTATCGTACCAAGAGACCCAGTACTTC.

Only a few counts were recorded for this clonotype. The J gene is TRBJ2-5, the V gene TRBV27; D not certain. CDR1 and CDR2 from the germline V gene are MNHEY and SMNVEV (reference sequence). The CDR3 loop spans 13 amino acids. V was pared by 3 bases and J by 5 bases, with 10 bases between. Here the CDR3 reads CASSFARWETQYF. In nucleotides, the CDR3 is TGTGCCAGCAGTTTCGCGCGTTGGGAGACCCAGTACTTC.

Many counts were recorded for this clonotype. The chain joins TRBV11-2 to TRBJ2-7; 8 bases agree with TRBD1. Unmatched junction bases numbered 10, after V lost 3 bases and J lost 0 bases. Germline CDR1 reads SGHAT; CDR2 reads FQNNGV. The CDR3 length is 17 residues. The CDR3 protein is CASSFRKVGQVSYEQYF. The CDR3 nucleotides read TGTGCCAGCAGCTTTAGGAAGGTGGGACAGGTCTCCTACGAGCAGTACTTC.